A single sample is the source of the 13 T cell receptor beta chains below, sequenced in a study of vaccination effects on CD4 cells after COVID-19. After around nine days in culture, the CD4+ T cells were isolated. SARS-CoV-2 infected the person between March and December 2020, as confirmed by PCR. Participants completed two doses of the BNT162b2 or mRNA-1273 vaccine. Some clones are missing from TCRdb's copy, which holds only in-frame ones; the method was immunoSEQ multiplex PCR. The sample holds 30,000 to 35,000 clones, about three quarters seen once. Antigens of these TCRs are unknown. The specimen was CD4+ T cells from PBMCs cultured without peptide, collected after COVID-19 vaccination. Receptors were obtained from a human donor who had a prior SARS-CoV-2 infection.

This rearrangement joins TRBV5-4 to TRBJ2-1, with D maybe TRBD2 (5 bases). Germline values: CDR1 SGHNT, CDR2 YYREEE (reference sequence). The length of the CDR3 is 15 residues. V was pared by 1 base and J by 5 bases, with 13 bases between. The CDR3 here is CASSLSRPGNNEQFF. As DNA, the CDR3 is TGTGCCAGCAGCTTGTCCAGGCCGGGGAACAATGAGCAGTTCTTC.

The chain is built from TRBV28 and TRBJ1-3, with TRBD1 matching over 9 bases. Germline lookup yields CDR1 MDHEN and CDR2 SYDVKM. J was trimmed by 2 bases and V by 4 bases; bases with no gene match: 6. The CDR3 has 16 amino acids. The CDR3, as DNA: TGTGCCAGCAGTTCACTACAGGGGGCGGCTGGAAACACCATATATTTT. It is translated as CASSSLQGAAGNTIYF.

The chain recombines TRBV7-3 with TRBJ1-2; 8 nucleotides match TRBD1. The CDR3 sequence is 15 residues long. Per germline, CDR1 SGHTA and CDR2 FQGTGA. V shed 4 bases, J shed 8 bases, and the junction held 12 bases outside the gene matches. In DNA, the CDR3 is TGTGCCAGCAGCTATATCCGCGGACAGGGAGGCGGCTACACCTTC. This translates into CASSYIRGQGGGYTF.

CDR3 bases: TGTGCCACCAGCAGAGATGCCACCTACGAGCAGTACTTC. This sequence encodes CATSRDATYEQYF. The V call is TRBV15, the J call TRBJ2-7; D gene ambiguous. Germline CDR1 reads LNHNV; CDR2 reads YYDKDF (reference sequence). CDR3 size: 13 residues. The V gene lost 0 bases and the J gene lost 2 bases, with 5 bases spanning the gap.

This clone was counted only a few times. The rearrangement joins TRBV10-1 to TRBJ2-1; 9 nucleotides line up with TRBD2. The CDR3 is 17 amino acids. Germline CDR1 reads WNHNN; CDR2 reads SYGVQD (reference sequence). J was trimmed by 4 bases and V by 3 bases; bases with no gene match: 10. The CDR3 spells CASSDNSGRGSYNEQFF. The CDR3 region has the DNA TGCGCCAGCAGTGACAATAGCGGGAGAGGTTCTTACAATGAGCAGTTCTTC.

The chain carries TRBV5-1 and TRBJ2-7; 7 bases match TRBD2. Germline CDR1 and CDR2: SGHRS and YFSETQ. This CDR3 region has 14 residues. The V segment lost 4 bases and the J segment 6 bases; nucleotides outside the gene matches: 10. The CDR3 is CASSLLTSSPEQYF. DNA of the CDR3: TGCGCCAGCAGCCTGCTGACTAGCTCTCCCGAGCAGTACTTC.

This chain joins TRBV9 and TRBJ2-5; 7 nucleotides agree with TRBD1. The CDR3 contains 13 residues. V trimming: 0 bases; J trimming: 14 bases; junction bases outside the gene matches: 10. Germline values: CDR1 SGDLS, CDR2 YYNGEE. CDR3 region: CASSVVSTGWVYF. CDR3 nucleotide sequence: TGTGCCAGCAGCGTAGTGTCGACAGGGTGGGTATACTTC.

The genes are TRBV19 and TRBJ1-2; D is uncertain. CDR1 and CDR2 from the germline V gene are LNHDA and SQIVND (reference sequence). Trimming removed 2 bases at V and 2 bases at J, with 6 bases between. The CDR3 consists of 13 residues. The CDR3, as DNA: TGTGCCAGTAGTATACGTGTAAACTATGGCTACACCTTC. This gives the protein CASSIRVNYGYTF.

The chain couples TRBV5-8 to TRBJ2-7; TRBD1 matches 7 bases. The V segment lost 3 bases and the J segment 2 bases; nucleotides outside the gene matches: 5. The CDR3 contains 14 residues. Germline assignment: CDR1 SGHTS and CDR2 YDEGEE. The CDR3 DNA sequence: TGTGCCAGCAGCTCAGGACAGGTTACCTACGAGCAGTACTTC. It yields the protein CASSSGQVTYEQYF.

This rearrangement joins TRBV5-4 to TRBJ2-7; 11 positions agree with TRBD2. Losses at the gene ends were 3 bases for V and 4 bases for J; bases not matched to a gene: 6. Per the germline V gene, CDR1 is SGHNT and CDR2 is YYREEE (reference sequence). The CDR3 runs to 15 residues. The CDR3 region is CASSSGTSGGYEQYF. The CDR3, as DNA: TGTGCCAGCAGCTCGGGGACTAGCGGAGGATACGAGCAGTACTTC.

J is TRBJ2-3 and V is TRBV7-8; unclear D gene. V dropped 2 bases and J dropped 1 base, with 19 bases sitting between them. In germline, CDR1 is SGHVS, CDR2 FQNEAQ. There are 18 residues in the CDR3. The CDR3 DNA is TGTGCCAGCAGCTTATTTGTTGTCTCGGGTTCTGGCACAGATACGCAGTATTTT. It encodes CASSLFVVSGSGTDTQYF. The entire variable domain, with the rest obtained from reference TRBV7-8 and TRBJ2-3, is as follows: GAGVSQSPRYKVAKRGQDVALRCDPISGHVSLFWYQQALGQGPEFLTYFQNEAQLDKSGLPSDRFFAERPEGSVSTLKIQRTQQEDSAVYLCASSLFVVSGSGTDTQYFGPGTRLTVL.

The chain couples TRBV7-9 to TRBJ2-5, with D uncertain. The CDR3 spans 14 residues. The ends were cut back, 0 bases at V and 5 bases at J, with 10 bases in the middle. Germline CDR1 reads SEHNR; CDR2 reads FQNEAQ (reference sequence). This CDR3 is CASSLARLPETQYF. CDR3 in DNA: TGTGCCAGCAGCTTAGCGCGACTGCCGGAGACCCAGTACTTC.

The V call is TRBV12-5, the J call TRBJ1-5; D remains ambiguous. CDR3 size: 13 residues. Germline-derived CDR1 and CDR2 are LGHNT and FRNRAP. V lost 5 bases to trimming and J lost 10 bases, with 15 bases between them. CDR3 region: CASGRGRGNPQHF. The CDR3, as DNA: TGTGCTAGTGGTCGGGGTAGAGGGAATCCCCAGCATTTT.